The 20 T cell receptor beta chains below come from one sample, sequenced in a study of blood T cells in healthy people across ages. Primers used in a second PCR of about 7 to 11 cycles were a sample-barcoded 5' primer and a J-beta primer mix. TCRdb ran MiXCR on the 5' RACE reads and lists one entry per CDR3 protein. The sample lists 790,000 or so distinct CDR3 sequences, more than 50% occurring once. Sequences were obtained from blood. The source of these receptors is a man aged 35 to 55 in good health.

The rearrangement links TRBV29-1 to TRBJ2-1; TRBD1 aligns across 10 bases. Germline V gene sequence: CDR1 SQVTM, CDR2 ANQGSEA. Unmatched junction bases numbered 8, after V lost 7 bases and J lost 5 bases. CDR3 length: 14 amino acids. The CDR3 DNA sequence: TGCAGCGGCCCCCGGGACAGGGGAAACAATGAGCAGTTCTTC. Amino acids: CSGPRDRGNNEQFF.

The chain recombines TRBV3-1 with TRBJ2-7; D is undetermined. Trimming took 1 base from V and 6 from J, leaving 13 bases between them. This CDR3 is built from 14 residues. The V gene's germline CDR1 is LGHDT and CDR2 YNNKEL (reference sequence). For the CDR3, the DNA is TGTGCCAGCAGCCAAGGGTTCCGGGTGAGCGAGCAGTACTTC. Its translation is CASSQGFRVSEQYF.

The chain couples TRBV21-1 to TRBJ2-1; the DNA was not used to check the table's D call, TRBD2. TRBV21-1 is an annotated pseudogene. CDR3 length equals 18 residues. CDR3 DNA: TGTGCCAGCAGCAAAGAGGGACCTAAGAGAGTCATATACAATGAGCAGTTCTTC. Encoded protein: CASSKEGPKRVIYNEQFF.

The chain has TRBV9 and TRBJ2-1, with unresolved D. The CDR3 loop spans 15 amino acids. Trimming took off 0 bases at V and 8 bases at J, with 15 bases between the two ends. Looked up from germline, CDR1 is SGDLS and CDR2 is YYNGEE. Here the CDR3 reads CASSVDSGYIDEQFF. The CDR3 nucleotides are TGTGCCAGCAGCGTAGATTCCGGGTACATCGATGAGCAGTTCTTC.

The chain combines TRBV4-3 with TRBJ2-3; 8 bases match TRBD2. V dropped 1 base and J dropped 1; count of bases not matched to a gene: 13. CDR1 is LGHNA, CDR2 YSLEER, per germline. This CDR3 region has 19 residues. CDR3 DNA sequence: TGCGCCAGCAGCCAAGGATGGGTGGTTCTTAGCGGGGGCACAGATACGCAGTATTTT. Residues: CASSQGWVVLSGGTDTQYF.

The chain carries TRBV21-1 and TRBJ1-2; the DNA was not compared with TRBD1, the D call given in the table. TRBV21-1 constitutes a pseudogene. The CDR3 has 17 amino acids. The CDR3 is CASSKGGLGATNYGYTF. CDR3 sequence (DNA): TGTGCCAGCAGCAAAGGGGGTCTGGGGGCCACTAACTATGGCTACACCTTC.

The chain combines TRBV24-1 with TRBJ2-7; 11 bases are shared with TRBD2. The CDR3 covers 17 residues. Trimming cost V 4 bases and J 7 bases; bases outside gene matches: 14. Looked up from germline, CDR1 is KGHDR and CDR2 is SFDVKD. The CDR3 DNA is TGTGCCACCAGTGAACAACTTAGCGGGAGGGAAAACAATGAGCAGTACTTC. Translated, it gives CATSEQLSGRENNEQYF.

This chain joins TRBV28 and TRBJ2-7; weak D call: TRBD1 (6 bases). CDR3 length equals 15 residues. The V gene lost 6 bases and the J gene lost 0 bases, with 15 bases spanning the gap. CDR1 is MDHEN, CDR2 SYDVKM, per germline. The CDR3 DNA reads as TGTGCCAGCAGACCCGGACAGTCCAGCTCCTACGAGCAGTACTTC. Protein sequence: CASRPGQSSSYEQYF.

This sequence joins TRBV5-1 and TRBJ2-5; maybe TRBD1 (5 bases). The V end lost 7 bases, the J end lost 1 base, and 11 bases lay between the germline ends. Germline-derived CDR1 and CDR2 are SGHRS and YFSETQ. The CDR3 has 13 residues. CDR3: CASGMGRQETQYF. DNA of the CDR3: TGCGCCAGCGGGATGGGGCGCCAAGAGACCCAGTACTTC.

This chain uses TRBV10-3 with TRBJ1-1, with TRBD1 identical over 10 bases. Trimming cost V 9 bases and J 6 bases; bases outside gene matches: 13. This CDR3 spans 15 amino acids. Germline V gene lookup returns CDR1 ENHRY and CDR2 SYGVKD. CDR3 nucleotide sequence: TGTGCCATAGTCCCGGGACAGGGGTTGGGGGCTGAAGCTTTCTTT. Translating it yields CAIVPGQGLGAEAFF.

CDR3 amino acids: CATSELSGKGNEQFF. DNA for the CDR3: TGTGCCACCAGTGAACTTAGCGGGAAGGGCAATGAGCAGTTCTTC. The genes are TRBV24-1 and TRBJ2-1, with 8 bases aligning to TRBD2. This CDR3 has 15 residues. The trim removed 4 bases at V and 6 bases at J, leaving 7 bases unmatched. Germline V gives CDR1 KGHDR, CDR2 SFDVKD.

The chain links TRBV20-1 to TRBJ2-5; D unclear. The assigned J gene may be wrong: the sequence end matches TRBJ2-7 better. CDR1 and CDR2 (germline): DFQATT, SNEGSKA (reference sequence). The length of the CDR3 is 14 residues. DNA of the CDR3: TGCAGTGCTAGGGGCACCACCGACCTTTACGAGCAGTACTTC. The encoded protein is CSARGTTDLYEQYF.

This clonotype has just a few counts. The V call is TRBV24-1, the J call TRBJ2-1; D not certain. V was clipped by 4 bases and J by 5 bases, with 14 bases between them. Germline V gene data show CDR1 as KGHDR and CDR2 as SFDVKD. This CDR3 region has 15 residues. CDR3 nucleotides: TGTGCCACCAGTGAAAGGACCGTAACCCACAATGAGCAGTTCTTC. Residues: CATSERTVTHNEQFF.

The rearrangement links TRBV25-1 to TRBJ1-2; no clear D gene. Trimming removed 1 base at V and 4 bases at J, with 7 bases between. CDR3 length equals 13 residues. The germline V gene has CDR1 MGHDK and CDR2 SYGVNS. The CDR3 DNA sequence: TGTGCCAGCAGTGAATTAGGGCTCTATGGCTACACCTTC. Translating it yields CASSELGLYGYTF.

This chain connects TRBV11-2 to TRBJ2-1; D unclear. The CDR3 runs to 17 residues. The germline V gene encodes CDR1 SGHAT and CDR2 FQNNGV. V lost 3 bases, J lost 5 bases, and 20 bases lay in between. The CDR3 DNA reads TGTGCCAGCAGCTTTTTAGTGATGGCCGCTTTGGACAATGAGCAGTTCTTC. Protein sequence: CASSFLVMAALDNEQFF.

To note about this clonotype: One base away lies a much larger clone, so this may be a sequencing read error. The V gene is TRBV7-9, the J gene TRBJ2-5; D may be TRBD2 (5 bases). Trimming took 3 bases from V and 0 from J, leaving 8 bases between them. This CDR3 comprises 14 residues. CDR1 and CDR2 (germline): SEHNR, FQNEAQ (reference sequence). The CDR3 reads CASSFGEYQETQYF. CDR3 DNA: TGTGCCAGCAGCTTCGGGGAGTACCAAGAGACCCAGTACTTC.

This clonotype was seen many times. The chain links TRBV9 to TRBJ2-7; TRBD2 agrees at 9 bases. The germline V gene has CDR1 SGDLS and CDR2 YYNGEE. Losses at the gene ends were 5 bases for V and 4 bases for J; bases not matched to a gene: 7. The CDR3 sequence is 14 residues long. CDR3: CASSSGRDKYEQYF. The CDR3 DNA is TGTGCCAGCAGTAGCGGGAGAGACAAATACGAGCAGTACTTC.

The CDR3 DNA reads TGTGCCAGCAGCACCCAAGAGACCCAGTTCTTC. This translates into CASSTQETQFF. The V and J genes are TRBV3-1 and TRBJ2-1; D is ambiguous. With 5 bases removed from V and 13 bases from J, the gap between germline ends came to 12 bases. Germline V gene data show CDR1 as LGHDT and CDR2 as YNNKEL (reference sequence). This CDR3 contains 11 residues.

This clonotype was seen only a few times. J is TRBJ1-4 and V is TRBV18, with 9 positions matching TRBD1. This CDR3 is built from 15 residues. V was pared by 1 base and J by 5 bases, with 2 bases of the junction left unmatched. Germline assignment: CDR1 KGHSH and CDR2 LQKENI. This CDR3 reads CASSPLGTGNEKLFF. For the CDR3, the DNA is TGTGCCAGCTCACCACTGGGGACAGGGAATGAAAAACTGTTTTTT. Complete variable domain (other parts from reference TRBV18 and TRBJ1-4): NAGVMQNPRHLVRRRGQEARLRCSPMKGHSHVYWYRQLPEEGLKFMVYLQKENIIDESGMPKERFSAEFPKEGPSILRIQQVVRGDSAAYFCASSPLGTGNEKLFFGSGTQLSVL.

The chain joins TRBV9 to TRBJ1-6; 8 nucleotides match TRBD1. In germline, CDR1 is SGDLS, CDR2 YYNGEE. Trimming removed 0 bases from V and 9 bases from J; junction bases left unmatched: 5. The CDR3 is 15 residues long. The CDR3 coding sequence is TGTGCCAGCAGCGTAGAGGGACAGGAGATTTCACCCCTCCACTTT. It specifies CASSVEGQEISPLHF.